The 32 T cell receptor beta chains below were found in one sample sequenced in a study of shared clonotypes between healthy human individuals. The assay was immunoSEQ multiplex PCR, and TCRdb's table has in-frame clones only and misses some. Of more than 550,000 clones in the sample, 90% were seen once. The sequencing sample was made of memory CD8+ T cells from PBMCs. Sample subset: CD45RO+ cells pooled with CCR7-negative TemRA cells. Receptor source: a man younger than 35 in good health. Some clones in this sample may be carry-over from other donors' samples.

The chain couples TRBV9 to TRBJ1-2; 8 bases are shared with TRBD1. The CDR3 spans 18 residues. With V trimmed by 3 bases and J by 4 bases, 17 bases remained unmatched. Germline assignment: CDR1 SGDLS and CDR2 YYNGEE. The DNA for the CDR3 is TGTGCCAGCAGCGCTGAAATACCGGACAGGGCTGCCTCCTATGGCTACACCTTC. Its translation: CASSAEIPDRAASYGYTF. Using reference TRBV9 and TRBJ1-2 for the parts outside the CDR3, the full variable domain is DSGVTQTPKHLITATGQRVTLRCSPRSGDLSVYWYQQSLDQGLQFLIQYYNGEERAKGNILERFSAQQFPDLHSELNLSSLELGDSALYFCASSAEIPDRAASYGYTFGSGTRLTVV.

The sample holds one count of this clone. The chain carries TRBV18 and TRBJ2-4, with 10 bases that match TRBD2. The CDR3 length is 14 residues. Unmatched junction bases numbered 1, after V lost 3 bases and J lost 5 bases. The germline gives CDR1 KGHSH, CDR2 LQKENI. This chain's CDR3 is CASSPLAGENIQYF. The CDR3 coding sequence is TGTGCCAGCTCACCCCTAGCGGGAGAAAACATTCAGTACTTC. Looking up the rest from reference TRBV18 and TRBJ2-4 gives the full variable domain: NAGVMQNPRHLVRRRGQEARLRCSPMKGHSHVYWYRQLPEEGLKFMVYLQKENIIDESGMPKERFSAEFPKEGPSILRIQQVVRGDSAAYFCASSPLAGENIQYFGAGTRLSVL.

V is TRBV4-1 and J is TRBJ2-7; no reliable D call. V was pared by 0 bases and J by 2 bases, with 14 bases between. The CDR3 covers 16 residues. CDR1 is MGHRA and CDR2 is YSYEKL in the germline V gene. CDR3 coding DNA: TGCGCCAGCAGCCAAGATCTCAGCGTCCCACCCTACGAGCAGTACTTC. Encoded protein: CASSQDLSVPPYEQYF.

This chain joins TRBV6-5 and TRBJ2-7, with 7 bases aligning to TRBD1. The CDR3 contains 15 residues. Germline-derived CDR1 and CDR2 are MNHEY and SVGAGI. The V and J ends lost 2 bases and 2 bases, in that order; junction bases with no gene match: 6. CDR3 in DNA: TGTGCCAGCAGTTACGCCGGGACAGCCGCCTACGAGCAGTACTTC. Amino acids: CASSYAGTAAYEQYF.

The chain has TRBV5-1 and TRBJ2-7; D gene ambiguous. Germline assignment: CDR1 SGHRS and CDR2 YFSETQ. The V and J ends lost 4 bases and 1 base respectively, with 9 bases between them. This CDR3 has 13 amino acids. DNA for the CDR3: TGCGCCAGCAGCCCGCCGGCGTCCTACGAGCAGTACTTC. It codes for CASSPPASYEQYF.

V and J are TRBV7-9 and TRBJ2-1; possibly TRBD1 or TRBD2 for D (5 bases each). The CDR3 totals 14 residues. The germline CDR1 and CDR2 sequences are SEHNR and FQNEAQ (reference sequence). V lost 5 bases and J lost 3, with 11 bases in between. CDR3 in amino acids: CASSILDSYNEQFF. In DNA form, the CDR3 reads TGTGCCAGCAGCATACTAGACAGCTACAATGAGCAGTTCTTC.

The chain links TRBV28 to TRBJ2-1, with D possibly matching TRBD1 (6 bases). The CDR3 extends over 15 amino acids. V lost 3 bases, J lost 2 bases, and 11 bases lay in between. In germline, CDR1 is MDHEN, CDR2 SYDVKM. Here the CDR3 DNA reads TGTGCCAGCAGTTTCGACAGGATCACCTACAATGAGCAGTTCTTC. Protein sequence: CASSFDRITYNEQFF.

The table lists this clone with a few counts. The chain combines TRBV29-1 with TRBJ1-5, with D possibly matching TRBD1 (6 bases). CDR3 length: 12 amino acids. Per germline, CDR1 SQVTM and CDR2 ANQGSEA. V was pared by 5 bases and J by 4 bases, with 9 bases between. This CDR3 is CSVQDSNQPQHF. The CDR3 DNA reads as TGCAGCGTTCAGGACAGTAATCAGCCCCAGCATTTT.

The V and J genes are TRBV11-1 and TRBJ2-3; D is perhaps TRBD2 (6 bases). Germline V CDR1 and CDR2: SGHAT, FQDESV (reference sequence). The ends were cut back, 5 bases at V and 0 bases at J, with 15 bases in the middle. The CDR3 is 16 amino acids. The CDR3 here is CASSNKRSGSTDTQYF. The CDR3 nucleotides read TGTGCCAGCAGCAACAAGAGGAGCGGGAGCACAGATACGCAGTATTTT.

The sample holds many counts of this clone. V usage is TRBV2 and J usage is TRBJ2-7, with a weak D call TRBD2 (5 bases). Between the trimmed V and J ends, which lost 7 bases and 6 bases, there was a span of 10 bases. This CDR3 spans 11 amino acids. Germline V gives CDR1 SNHLY, CDR2 FYNNEI. The CDR3 is CASTRAAEQYF. CDR3 coding DNA: TGTGCCAGCACGAGGGCCGCCGAGCAGTACTTC.

The V gene is TRBV18, the J gene TRBJ1-3; unclear D gene. This CDR3 is 14 amino acids long. The germline V gene has CDR1 KGHSH and CDR2 LQKENI. Trimming took 8 bases from V and 2 from J, leaving 13 bases between them. CDR3 sequence: CASPSVYPGNTIYF. The CDR3 region has the DNA TGTGCCAGCCCGTCAGTGTACCCTGGAAACACCATATATTTT.

This chain uses TRBV7-9 with TRBJ1-2; D ambiguous. The V and J ends lost 1 base and 5 bases respectively, with 14 bases between them. The germline V gene encodes CDR1 SEHNR and CDR2 FQNEAQ (reference sequence). The CDR3 spans 15 residues. As DNA, the CDR3 is TGTGCCAGCAGCTTAGGGCTCAATCTGGGATATGGCTACACCTTC. This gives the protein CASSLGLNLGYGYTF.

The chain recombines TRBV5-1 with TRBJ1-1; D is unresolved. V lost 0 bases and J lost 7, with 7 bases in between. CDR3 length equals 12 residues. Germline V gives CDR1 SGHRS, CDR2 YFSETQ. The CDR3 DNA reads as TGCGCCAGCAGCTTGGTGGGGAGTGAAGCTTTCTTT. Amino acids: CASSLVGSEAFF.

The chain combines TRBV13 with TRBJ2-3, with 11 bases fitting TRBD2. The V segment lost 5 bases and the J segment 2 bases; nucleotides outside the gene matches: 6. This CDR3 is 16 amino acids long. Looked up from germline, CDR1 is PRHDT and CDR2 is FYEKMQ (reference sequence). CDR3 in amino acids: CASSLRTSGPTDTQYF. The CDR3 region has the DNA TGTGCCAGCAGCCTCCGGACTAGCGGGCCCACAGATACGCAGTATTTT.

The chain is built from TRBV19 and TRBJ2-2, with TRBD1 identical over 9 bases. The V gene's germline CDR1 is LNHDA and CDR2 SQIVND (reference sequence). CDR3 length: 18 amino acids. V shed 3 bases, J shed 7 bases, and the junction held 15 bases outside the gene matches. For the CDR3, the DNA is TGTGCCAGTAGTATGGTTCCCTACGGGACAGGGCTGAACGGGGAGCTGTTTTTT. This gives the protein CASSMVPYGTGLNGELFF.

The chain combines TRBV9 with TRBJ1-1; D uncertain. The V gene lost 4 bases and the J gene lost 1 base, with 11 bases spanning the gap. The CDR3 is 14 amino acids. Looked up from germline, CDR1 is SGDLS and CDR2 is YYNGEE. The CDR3 DNA reads TGTGCCAGCAGCACCGCTGACGAGAACACTGAAGCTTTCTTT. It encodes CASSTADENTEAFF.

V gene TRBV5-4 combines with J gene TRBJ2-7; TRBD1 is a possible D gene (5 bases). V lost 4 bases to trimming and J lost 5 bases, with 22 bases between them. CDR1 and CDR2 (germline): SGHNT, YYREEE (reference sequence). The CDR3 is 16 amino acids. The CDR3 sequence is CASSRIPDRGNDEQYF. The CDR3 DNA sequence: TGTGCCAGCAGCCGGATCCCGGATAGGGGTAACGACGAGCAGTACTTC.

The chain has TRBV19 and TRBJ1-1; D is undetermined. V lost 5 bases and J lost 1, with 14 bases in between. This CDR3 contains 15 residues. Germline V CDR1 and CDR2: LNHDA, SQIVND (reference sequence). The CDR3 region is CASSYSQRANTEAFF. The CDR3 DNA follows: TGTGCCAGTAGTTATTCTCAGCGTGCGAACACTGAAGCTTTCTTT.

J is TRBJ2-7 and V is TRBV27, with 7 bases lining up with TRBD1. With V trimmed by 6 bases and J by 3 bases, 11 bases remained unmatched. CDR1 is MNHEY, CDR2 SMNVEV, per germline (reference sequence). The CDR3 length is 15 residues. CDR3 DNA: TGTGCCAGCAGATACACAGGGGCCCCAAACTACGAGCAGTACTTC. Protein sequence: CASRYTGAPNYEQYF.

CDR3 residues: CASSEPYAQGAGETQYF. The CDR3 DNA is TGTGCCAGCAGTGAACCTTACGCACAGGGGGCGGGGGAGACCCAGTACTTC. The chain links TRBV25-1 to TRBJ2-5, with TRBD1 matching over 9 bases. CDR3 length: 17 amino acids. Germline V gives CDR1 MGHDK, CDR2 SYGVNS. The junction had 12 bases not matched to a gene; V was cut back by 2 bases and J by 5 bases.

V usage is TRBV27 and J usage is TRBJ2-7; 8 bases are a match to TRBD2. From germline, CDR1 is MNHEY and CDR2 SMNVEV (reference sequence). V was pared by 5 bases and J by 3 bases, with 12 bases of the junction left unmatched. The length of the CDR3 is 16 residues. The DNA of the CDR3 is TGTGCCAGCAGTCCCAGGGAGCGGGAGAATCACTACGAGCAGTACTTC. It encodes CASSPRERENHYEQYF.

J is TRBJ1-1 and V is TRBV7-2, with a possible D match to TRBD1 (5 bases). V was clipped by 5 bases and J by 1 base, with 14 bases between them. Looked up from germline, CDR1 is SGHTA and CDR2 is FQGNSA. CDR3 length: 15 amino acids. CDR3: CASSLHGARNTEAFF. The CDR3, as DNA: TGTGCCAGCAGCCTACACGGGGCCAGGAACACTGAAGCTTTCTTT.

The rearrangement uses TRBV10-2 and TRBJ2-5, with 8 bases identical to TRBD1. The V gene end was trimmed by 11 bases and the J gene end by 3 bases; junction bases not matched to a gene: 8. This CDR3 comprises 13 residues. The V gene's germline CDR1 is WSHSY and CDR2 SAAADI. This CDR3 reads CAAADRGKETQYF. The CDR3, as DNA: TGCGCCGCCGCCGACAGGGGCAAAGAGACCCAGTACTTC.

The rearrangement links TRBV4-1 to TRBJ2-3; 8 bases line up with TRBD1. The CDR3 covers 17 residues. Looked up from germline, CDR1 is MGHRA and CDR2 is YSYEKL. With 0 bases clipped from V and 5 bases from J, the junction kept 10 bases outside the gene matches. As DNA, the CDR3 is TGCGCCAGCAGCCAAGATTCTCTACAGGGGGAGCAAGATACGCAGTATTTT. It codes for CASSQDSLQGEQDTQYF.

The V and J genes are TRBV13 and TRBJ1-1, with unresolved D. Trimming stripped 0 bases from V and 5 bases from J, with 10 bases between. Germline V gene data show CDR1 as PRHDT and CDR2 as FYEKMQ (reference sequence). This CDR3 contains 14 residues. The CDR3 nucleotides are TGTGCCAGCAGCTTAGGTGTGCAGGCGACTGAAGCTTTCTTT. Amino acids: CASSLGVQATEAFF.

The V gene is TRBV11-2, the J gene TRBJ2-3; 11 nucleotides agree with TRBD2. The V gene's germline CDR1 is SGHAT and CDR2 FQNNGV. Trimming took 5 bases from V and 0 from J; bases not matched to a gene: 13. The CDR3 totals 19 residues. CDR3 sequence reads: CASSRLAGLPSSSTDTQYF. The CDR3 nucleotides read TGTGCCAGCAGCCGACTAGCGGGACTCCCAAGTTCTAGCACAGATACGCAGTATTTT.

The gene calls are TRBV7-9 and TRBJ1-3; D unclear. V was trimmed by 2 bases and J by 2 bases, leaving 16 bases between them. This CDR3 contains 17 residues. Germline values: CDR1 SEHNR, CDR2 FQNEAQ (reference sequence). Written as DNA, the CDR3 is TGTGCCAGCAGCTTAAGCGACATCAACATAGCTGGAAACACCATATATTTT. This codes for CASSLSDINIAGNTIYF.

J is TRBJ1-3 and V is TRBV28; the D is unclear. This CDR3 is built from 13 residues. V dropped 4 bases and J dropped 4 bases, with 8 bases sitting between them. Germline values: CDR1 MDHEN, CDR2 SYDVKM. The CDR3 here is CASSWAGGNTIYF. The CDR3, as DNA: TGTGCCAGCAGTTGGGCGGGGGGAAACACCATATATTTT. The entire variable domain, with the rest obtained from reference TRBV28 and TRBJ1-3, is as follows: DVKVTQSSRYLVKRTGEKVFLECVQDMDHENMFWYRQDPGLGLRLIYFSYDVKMKEKGDIPEGYSVSREKKERFSLILESASTNQTSMYLCASSWAGGNTIYFGEGSWLTVV.

This chain links TRBV2 with TRBJ1-5, with unresolved D. The CDR3 contains 15 residues. The V gene's germline CDR1 is SNHLY and CDR2 FYNNEI. V shed 7 bases and J shed 3 bases, with 16 bases lying between them. For the CDR3, the DNA is TGTGCCAGCAAGGGAGGGCCCTACAACAATCAGCCCCAGCATTTT. The encoded protein is CASKGGPYNNQPQHF.

This chain connects TRBV4-3 to TRBJ2-3, with unresolved D. CDR3 length: 15 residues. V dropped 0 bases and J dropped 0 bases, with 7 bases sitting between them. Germline CDR1 is LGHNA and CDR2 is YSLEER. CDR3 bases: TGCGCCAGCAGCCAAGAGAGGTTTAGCACAGATACGCAGTATTTT. Its protein is CASSQERFSTDTQYF.

The chain couples TRBV9 to TRBJ2-3; D tentatively reads TRBD1 or TRBD2 (5 bases each). CDR3 length equals 15 residues. Germline assignment: CDR1 SGDLS and CDR2 YYNGEE. V dropped 0 bases and J dropped 6 bases, with 14 bases sitting between them. The CDR3 DNA is TGTGCCAGCAGCGTAGAAGGGGACGCGGCGGATACGCAGTATTTT. This codes for CASSVEGDAADTQYF.

The rearrangement uses TRBV27 and TRBJ2-3; 8 bases are a match to TRBD1. Trimming cost V 5 bases and J 4 bases; bases outside gene matches: 11. The CDR3 sequence is 16 residues long. CDR1 MNHEY and CDR2 SMNVEV come from the germline V gene (reference sequence). The CDR3 loop is CASSENQGARADTQYF. The CDR3 coding sequence is TGTGCCAGCAGTGAGAACCAGGGGGCTAGGGCAGATACGCAGTATTTT.